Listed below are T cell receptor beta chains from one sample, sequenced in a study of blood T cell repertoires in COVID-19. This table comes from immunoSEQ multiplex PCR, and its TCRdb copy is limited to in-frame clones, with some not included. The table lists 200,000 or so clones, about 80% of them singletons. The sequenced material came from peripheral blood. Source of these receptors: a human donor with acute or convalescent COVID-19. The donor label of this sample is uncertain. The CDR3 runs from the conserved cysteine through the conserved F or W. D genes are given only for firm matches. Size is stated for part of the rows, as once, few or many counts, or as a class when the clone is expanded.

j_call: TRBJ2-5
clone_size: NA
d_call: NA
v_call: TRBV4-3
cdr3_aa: CASSQDLFGQGNQETQYF
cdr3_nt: TGCGCCAGCAGCCAAGATCTCTTTGGCCAGGGGAATCAAGAGACCCAGTACTTC

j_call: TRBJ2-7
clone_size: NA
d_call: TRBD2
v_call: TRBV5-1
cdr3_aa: CASSSGEGLAQYF
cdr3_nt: TGCGCCAGCAGCAGCGGGGAGGGGTTGGCGCAGTACTTC

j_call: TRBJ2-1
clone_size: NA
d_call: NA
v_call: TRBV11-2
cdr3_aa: CASSLVAYSNEQFF
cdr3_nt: TGTGCCAGCAGCTTAGTTGCCTACTCTAATGAGCAGTTCTTC

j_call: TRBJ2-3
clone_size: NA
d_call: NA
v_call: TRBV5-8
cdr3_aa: CASSFSRESTDTQYF
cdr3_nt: TGTGCCAGCAGCTTTTCGAGGGAGAGCACAGATACGCAGTATTTT

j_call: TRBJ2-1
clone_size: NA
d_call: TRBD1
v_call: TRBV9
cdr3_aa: CASSVPPTGVNEQFF
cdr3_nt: TGTGCCAGCAGCGTACCCCCGACAGGGGTTAATGAGCAGTTCTTC

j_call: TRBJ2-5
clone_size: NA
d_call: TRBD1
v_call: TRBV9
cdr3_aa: CASSGQGQETQYF
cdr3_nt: TGTGCCAGCAGCGGACAGGGCCAAGAGACCCAGTACTTC

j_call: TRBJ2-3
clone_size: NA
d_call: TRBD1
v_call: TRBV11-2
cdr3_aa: CASSLDRGQTTDTQYF
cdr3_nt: TGTGCCAGCAGCTTAGATCGGGGACAGACGACAGATACGCAGTATTTT

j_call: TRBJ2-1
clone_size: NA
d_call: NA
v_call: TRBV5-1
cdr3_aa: CASSLDSVSYNEQFF
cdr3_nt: TGCGCCAGCAGCTTGGACTCCGTCTCCTACAATGAGCAGTTCTTC

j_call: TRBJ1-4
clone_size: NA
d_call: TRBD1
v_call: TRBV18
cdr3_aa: CASSSRTGEGEKLFF
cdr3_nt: TGTGCCAGCTCATCTCGGACAGGAGAGGGGGAAAAACTGTTTTTT

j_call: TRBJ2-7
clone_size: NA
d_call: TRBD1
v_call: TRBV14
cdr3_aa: CASSQVLGQGAHEQYF
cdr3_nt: TGTGCCAGCAGCCAAGTGCTCGGGCAGGGGGCCCACGAGCAGTACTTC

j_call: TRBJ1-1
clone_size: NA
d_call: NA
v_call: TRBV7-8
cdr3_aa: CASSLALRGNTEAFF
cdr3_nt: TGTGCCAGCAGCTTAGCCTTGCGGGGGAACACTGAAGCTTTCTTT

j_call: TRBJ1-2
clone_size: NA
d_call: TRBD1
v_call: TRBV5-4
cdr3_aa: CASSNRDRDYGYTF
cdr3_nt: TGTGCCAGCAGCAACCGGGACAGGGACTATGGCTACACCTTC

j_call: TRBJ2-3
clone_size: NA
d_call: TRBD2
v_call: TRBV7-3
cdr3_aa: CASSFSGRGADTQYF
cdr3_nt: TGTGCCAGCAGCTTTAGCGGGAGGGGCGCAGATACGCAGTATTTT

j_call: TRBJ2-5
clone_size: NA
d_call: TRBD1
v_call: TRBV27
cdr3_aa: CASSEQGWQETQYF
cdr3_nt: TGTGCCAGCAGTGAACAGGGGTGGCAAGAGACCCAGTACTTC

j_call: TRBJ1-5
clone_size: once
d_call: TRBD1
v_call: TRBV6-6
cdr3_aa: CASRQGVGQPQHF
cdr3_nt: TGTGCCAGCAGACAGGGGGTCGGGCAGCCCCAGCATTTT

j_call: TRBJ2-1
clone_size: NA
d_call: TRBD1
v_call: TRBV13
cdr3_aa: CASSYPTDRARYNEQFF
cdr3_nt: TGTGCCAGCAGCTACCCAACGGACAGGGCAAGGTACAATGAGCAGTTCTTC

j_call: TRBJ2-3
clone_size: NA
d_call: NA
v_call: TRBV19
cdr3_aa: CASSPGGARQGAHINTQYF
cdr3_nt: TGTGCCAGTAGTCCGGGGGGGGCGCGACAGGGAGCGCACATTAATACGCAGTATTTT

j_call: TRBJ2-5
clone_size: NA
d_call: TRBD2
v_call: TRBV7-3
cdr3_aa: CASRSTGTTQETQYF
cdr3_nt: TGTGCCAGCAGGTCTACCGGGACTACCCAAGAGACCCAGTACTTC

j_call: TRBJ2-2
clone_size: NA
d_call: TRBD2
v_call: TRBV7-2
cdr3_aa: CASSLESGKGGELFF
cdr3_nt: TGTGCCAGCAGCTTAGAAAGCGGGAAGGGCGGGGAGCTGTTTTTT

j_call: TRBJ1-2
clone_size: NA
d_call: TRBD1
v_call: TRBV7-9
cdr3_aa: CASSPGTGGNYGYTF
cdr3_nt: TGTGCCAGCAGCCCAGGGACAGGGGGCAACTATGGCTACACCTTC

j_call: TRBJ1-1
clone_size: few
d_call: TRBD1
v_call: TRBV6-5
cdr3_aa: CASNRGQENTEAFF
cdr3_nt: TGTGCCAGCAATAGGGGACAGGAGAACACTGAAGCTTTCTTT

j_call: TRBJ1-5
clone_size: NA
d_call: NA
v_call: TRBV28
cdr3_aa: CASSSTGNQPQHF
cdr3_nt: TGTGCCAGCAGTTCCACAGGGAATCAGCCCCAGCATTTT

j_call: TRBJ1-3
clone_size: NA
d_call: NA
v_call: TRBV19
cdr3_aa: CASSIDIGRVSGNTIYF
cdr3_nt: TGTGCCAGTAGTATAGATATCGGCAGGGTCTCTGGAAACACCATATATTTT

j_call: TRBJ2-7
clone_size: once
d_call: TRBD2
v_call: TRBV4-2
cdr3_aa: CASSQEGTSGRRRSYEQYF
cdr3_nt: TGTGCCAGCAGCCAAGAAGGGACTAGCGGGAGGCGCCGCTCCTACGAGCAGTACTTC

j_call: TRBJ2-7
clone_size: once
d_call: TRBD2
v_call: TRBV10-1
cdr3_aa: CASTGLAGSVQYF
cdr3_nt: TGCGCCAGCACCGGACTAGCGGGATCTGTGCAGTACTTC

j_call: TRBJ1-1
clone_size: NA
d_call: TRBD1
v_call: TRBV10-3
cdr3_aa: CETRAQGAGYTEAFF
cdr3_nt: TGTGAAACCAGGGCCCAGGGGGCAGGGTACACTGAAGCTTTCTTT

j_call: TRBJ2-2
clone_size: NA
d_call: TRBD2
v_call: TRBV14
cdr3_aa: CASSRFSGSGTGELFF
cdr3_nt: TGTGCCAGCAGCCGTTTTAGCGGGAGTGGCACCGGGGAGCTGTTTTTT

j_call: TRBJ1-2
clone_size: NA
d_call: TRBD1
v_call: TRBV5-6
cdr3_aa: CASVRQGANYGYTF
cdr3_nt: TGTGCCAGCGTAAGACAGGGGGCGAACTATGGCTACACCTTC

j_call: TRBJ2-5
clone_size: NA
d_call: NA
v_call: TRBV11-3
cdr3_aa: CASSRSEQETQYF
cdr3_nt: TGTGCCAGCAGCCGATCTGAGCAAGAGACCCAGTACTTC

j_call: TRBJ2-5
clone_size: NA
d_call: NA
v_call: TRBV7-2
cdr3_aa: CASSLMGGIQYF
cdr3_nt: TGTGCCAGCAGCTTAATGGGGGGAATCCAGTACTTC

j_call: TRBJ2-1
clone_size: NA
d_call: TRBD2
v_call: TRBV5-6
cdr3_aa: CASSWTGLVANNEQFF
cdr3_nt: TGTGCCAGCAGCTGGACGGGACTAGTAGCGAACAATGAGCAGTTCTTC

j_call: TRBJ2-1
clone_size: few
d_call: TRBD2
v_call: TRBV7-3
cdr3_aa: CASSSTSGNNEQFF
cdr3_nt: TGTGCCAGCAGCTCGACTAGCGGTAACAATGAGCAGTTCTTC

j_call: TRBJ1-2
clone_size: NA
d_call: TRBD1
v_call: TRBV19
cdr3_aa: CASTLTGSGYTF
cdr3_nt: TGTGCCAGTACTTTGACAGGGTCTGGCTACACCTTC

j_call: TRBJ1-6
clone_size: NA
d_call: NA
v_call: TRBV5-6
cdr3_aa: CASSQGTGNSPLHF
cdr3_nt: TGTGCCAGCAGCCAGGGGACGGGCAATTCACCCCTCCACTTT

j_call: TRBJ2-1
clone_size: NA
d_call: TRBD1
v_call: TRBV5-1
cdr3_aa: CASSQDRGEQFF
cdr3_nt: TGCGCCAGCAGCCAGGACAGGGGAGAGCAGTTCTTC

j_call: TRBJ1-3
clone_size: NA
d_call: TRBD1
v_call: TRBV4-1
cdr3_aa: CASSQDQSTGWNTIYF
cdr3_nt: TGCGCCAGCAGCCAAGATCAATCGACAGGGTGGAACACCATATATTTT

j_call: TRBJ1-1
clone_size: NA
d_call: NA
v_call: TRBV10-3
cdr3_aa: CAISESEYRAFF
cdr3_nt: TGTGCCATCAGTGAGTCGGAATACAGAGCTTTCTTT

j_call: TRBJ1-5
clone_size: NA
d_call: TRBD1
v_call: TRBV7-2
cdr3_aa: CASTWGTGGGQPQHF
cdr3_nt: TGTGCCAGCACCTGGGGGACAGGGGGAGGACAGCCCCAGCATTTT

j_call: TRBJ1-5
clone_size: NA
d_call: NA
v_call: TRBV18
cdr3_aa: CASSFQRSHQPQHF
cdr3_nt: TGTGCCAGCTCATTCCAACGGTCGCATCAGCCCCAGCATTTT

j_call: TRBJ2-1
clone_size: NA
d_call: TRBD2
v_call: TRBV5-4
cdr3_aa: CASSFGAGAYNEQFF
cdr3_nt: TGTGCCAGCAGCTTTGGGGCGGGAGCCTACAATGAGCAGTTCTTC

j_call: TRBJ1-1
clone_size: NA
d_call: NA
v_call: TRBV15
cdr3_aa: CATSSLGTKAFF
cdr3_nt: TGTGCCACCAGCAGCCTAGGGACAAAAGCTTTCTTT

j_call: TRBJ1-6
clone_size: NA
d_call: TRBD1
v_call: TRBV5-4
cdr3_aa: CASSVGQGSNSPLHF
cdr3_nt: TGTGCCAGCAGCGTCGGACAGGGAAGTAATTCACCCCTCCACTTT

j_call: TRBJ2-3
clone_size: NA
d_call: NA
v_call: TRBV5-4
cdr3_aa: CASSSFTSPSKNTQYF
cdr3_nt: TGTGCCAGCAGCTCTTTTACCTCACCGAGCAAGAATACGCAGTATTTT

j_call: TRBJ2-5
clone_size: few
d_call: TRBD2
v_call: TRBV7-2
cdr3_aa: CASSLDGSREGETQYF
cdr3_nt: TGTGCCAGCAGCTTAGACGGTAGCAGGGAGGGAGAGACCCAGTACTTC

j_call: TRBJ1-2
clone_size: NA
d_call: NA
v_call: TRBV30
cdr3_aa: CAWSRSLEGGYTF
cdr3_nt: TGTGCCTGGAGTAGATCCCTCGAGGGTGGCTACACCTTC

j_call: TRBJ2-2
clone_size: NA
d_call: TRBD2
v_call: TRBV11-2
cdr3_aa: CASSFSGVTGELFF
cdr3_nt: TGTGCCAGCAGCTTTAGCGGGGTCACCGGGGAGCTGTTTTTT